This entry lists 8 T cell receptor beta chains sequenced from one sample in a study of blood T cell repertoires in COVID-19. The data were produced by immunoSEQ multiplex PCR, yet TCRdb's version contains in-frame clones alone and is incomplete. The sample has under 300,000 clones; approximately 88% are singletons. Sequenced material: peripheral blood. The receptors come from a woman in her thirties with acute or convalescent COVID-19.

The chain links TRBV7-9 to TRBJ2-3; the match to TRBD1 covers 8 bases. The CDR3 extends over 14 amino acids. Trimming removed 3 bases from V and 1 base from J; junction bases left unmatched: 0. From germline, CDR1 is SEHNR and CDR2 FQNEAQ (reference sequence). The CDR3 protein is CASSLDRGTDTQYF. The CDR3 coding sequence is TGTGCCAGCAGCTTGGACAGGGGCACAGATACGCAGTATTTT.

The chain joins TRBV3-1 (or the pseudogene TRBV3-2) to TRBJ1-2; 9 bases align to TRBD1. Germline V CDR1 and CDR2: LGHDT, YNNKEL (reference sequence). The V gene end was trimmed by 5 bases and the J gene end by 2 bases; junction bases not matched to a gene: 6. This CDR3 has 15 residues. The chain's CDR3 is CASSRGQGTNYGYTF. The CDR3 DNA reads TGTGCCAGCAGCAGGGGACAGGGCACCAACTATGGCTACACCTTC.

The CDR3 sequence: CASSYGGRGPDTEAFF. CDR3 sequence (DNA): TGTGCCAGCAGCTATGGAGGCAGGGGGCCGGACACTGAAGCTTTCTTT. The chain joins TRBV3-1 (or the pseudogene TRBV3-2) to TRBJ1-1; 8 bases agree with TRBD1. This CDR3 region has 16 residues. The junction had 11 bases not matched to a gene; V was cut back by 5 bases and J by 3 bases. Germline V gives CDR1 LGHDT, CDR2 YNNKEL (reference sequence).

J is TRBJ2-2 and V is TRBV19; TRBD2 matches at 11 bases. Germline CDR1 and CDR2: LNHDA and SQIVND (reference sequence). Germline trimming cut 5 bases from V and 3 bases from J; bases unmatched to any gene: 5. This CDR3 has 16 residues. CDR3 DNA sequence: TGTGCCAGTAGTTTATTAGCGGGAGGGGACACCGGGGAGCTGTTTTTT. Encoded protein: CASSLLAGGDTGELFF.

This chain links TRBV7-6 with TRBJ2-3, with 9 bases fitting TRBD2. Per the germline V gene, CDR1 is SGHVS and CDR2 is FNYEAQ. The CDR3 has 11 amino acids. J gave up 15 bases and V 4 bases, and 5 bases lay outside the gene matches. The CDR3 here is CASSSGTSPYF. DNA for the CDR3: TGTGCCAGCAGCTCAGGGACTAGCCCCTATTTT.

This clone occurred once. The CDR3 loop reads CASSLLAGVRVRSYNEQFF. The CDR3 bases are TGTGCCAGCAGCCTACTAGCGGGAGTCAGGGTGAGGTCCTACAATGAGCAGTTCTTC. The chain uses TRBV6-2 or TRBV6-3 and TRBJ2-1; 11 bases are a match to TRBD2. V shed 6 bases, J shed 1 base, and the junction held 14 bases outside the gene matches. Germline assignment: CDR1 MNHEY and CDR2 SVGEGT. The CDR3 runs to 19 residues.

CDR3 sequence (DNA): TGTGCCAGCAGTCTCGACAGGACCAACACTGAAGCTTTCTTT. Protein product: CASSLDRTNTEAFF. V is TRBV7-3 and J is TRBJ1-1; D might be TRBD1 (6 bases). The germline V and J ends were trimmed by 6 bases and 2 bases, with 13 bases remaining between them. Germline CDR1 and CDR2: SGHTA and FQGTGA. The CDR3 runs to 14 residues.

This clone has only one observation. The chain couples TRBV10-3 to TRBJ1-5; D not resolved. Germline assignment: CDR1 ENHRY and CDR2 SYGVKD. The CDR3 runs 13 residues. The V gene lost 3 bases and the J gene lost 7 bases, with 10 bases spanning the gap. DNA of the CDR3: TGTGCCATCAGTGATTTGGGCAGGCAGCCCCAGCATTTT. It yields the protein CAISDLGRQPQHF.